This T cell receptor (beta chain) was sequenced in a study of CD8+ T cells in alopecia areata. Peripheral blood samples and lesional scalp punch biopsies were obtained from alopecia areata patients. The sorting of PBMCs gave CD4+ and CD8+ T cells. This clone was detected a few times. Trimming stripped 4 bases from V and 6 bases from J, with 16 bases between. The CDR3 spans 15 residues. Germline V gene data show CDR1 as SGHTA and CDR2 as FQGNSA. Once RNA had been extracted, it was reverse transcribed into cDNA to act as the sequencing template. The data were produced by immunoSEQ multiplex PCR, yet TCRdb's version contains in-frame clones alone and is incomplete. The sample includes 100,000 to 150,000 clones, 49% of them seen just once.

This chain joins TRBV7-2 and TRBJ1-5; D is possibly TRBD1 (6 bases). This receptor was obtained from a human donor with alopecia areata. The sample in question was CD8+ T cells sorted from blood, obtained at week 0. The CDR3 loop is CASSSGHSGSQPQHF. CDR3 nucleotide sequence: TGTGCCAGCAGCTCGGGACACTCGGGTAGTCAGCCCCAGCATTTT. Drawing the rest from reference TRBV7-2 and TRBJ1-5, the complete variable domain is GAGVSQSPSNKVTEKGKDVELRCDPISGHTALYWYRQSLGQGLEFLIYFQGNSAPDKSGLPSDRFSAERTGGSVSTLTIQRTQQEDSAVYLCASSSGHSGSQPQHFGDGTRLSIL.